What follows describes a single T cell receptor beta chain. This specimen comes from a study of blood T cell repertoires in COVID-19. Study as a whole: Samples came from the United States, Italy and Spain, spanning acute and convalescent COVID-19. Sources were T cells, B-cell-depleted T cells, or PBMCs; the material itself was cDNA or gDNA.

The table came from immunoSEQ multiplex PCR; TCRdb's copy has only in-frame clones and leaves some out. Among roughly 320,000 clones listed, roughly nine tenths were seen once. The V gene lost 3 bases and the J gene lost 7 bases, with 19 bases spanning the gap. CDR3 size: 17 residues. The germline V gene encodes CDR1 MGHRA and CDR2 YSYEKL. While infection was still active, Seattle patients were enrolled and then followed longitudinally. Sequences were obtained from peripheral blood. The sequence came from a woman aged 30 to 39 with COVID-19, enrolled during active disease. The gene calls are TRBV4-1 and TRBJ1-6; maybe TRBD1 (6 bases). The CDR3 region is CASSHNPPGQLNSPLHF. The CDR3 region has the DNA TGCGCCAGCAGCCACAACCCTCCGGGACAACTAAATTCACCCCTCCACTTT.